The clone carrying this T cell receptor (beta chain) was found many times. There are 14 residues in the CDR3. V dropped 4 bases and J dropped 2; count of bases not matched to a gene: 3. Per the germline V gene, CDR1 is MNHEY and CDR2 is SVGAGI. This entry comes from a study of Graves' ophthalmopathy and Graves' hyperthyroidism. The study amplified TCR beta CDR3 regions using RNA transcripts. A first-round RT-PCR used HTBI primers, followed by a second-round multiplex PCR. TCRdb re-derived calls from the multiplex PCR reads in MiXCR, one entry per CDR3 protein. Here the sample spans about 600,000 distinct CDR3 sequences, about two fifths being singletons.

The genes are TRBV6-5 and TRBJ1-2, with TRBD1 matching over 8 bases. The sample consisted of peripheral blood or thyroid tissue (not recorded which). The receptor comes from an adult man with Graves' hyperthyroidism. The CDR3 sequence is CASSLTGANYGYTF. CDR3 DNA: TGTGCCAGCAGTTTGACAGGGGCCAACTATGGCTACACCTTC.